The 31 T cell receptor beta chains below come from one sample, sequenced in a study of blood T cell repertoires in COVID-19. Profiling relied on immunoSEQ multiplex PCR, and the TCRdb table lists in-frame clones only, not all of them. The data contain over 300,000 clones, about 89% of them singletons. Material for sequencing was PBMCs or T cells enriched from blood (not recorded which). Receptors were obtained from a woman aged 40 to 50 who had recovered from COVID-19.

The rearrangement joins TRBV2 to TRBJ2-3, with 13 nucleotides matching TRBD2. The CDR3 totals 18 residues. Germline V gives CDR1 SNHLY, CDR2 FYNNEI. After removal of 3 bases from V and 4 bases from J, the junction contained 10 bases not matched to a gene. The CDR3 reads CASSDTSGGAIVSDTQYF. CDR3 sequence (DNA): TGTGCCAGCAGTGATACTAGCGGGGGGGCCATTGTCTCAGATACGCAGTATTTT. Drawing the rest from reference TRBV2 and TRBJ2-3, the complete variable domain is EPEVTQTPSHQVTQMGQEVILRCVPISNHLYFYWYRQILGQKVEFLVSFYNNEISEKSEIFDDQFSVERPDGSNFTLKIRSTKLEDSAMYFCASSDTSGGAIVSDTQYFGPGTRLTVL.

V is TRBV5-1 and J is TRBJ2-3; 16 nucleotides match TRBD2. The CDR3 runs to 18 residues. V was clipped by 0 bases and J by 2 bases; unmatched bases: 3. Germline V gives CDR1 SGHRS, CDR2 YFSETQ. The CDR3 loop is CASSLVGTSGRVTDTQYF. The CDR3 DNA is TGCGCCAGCAGCTTGGTTGGGACTAGCGGGAGGGTCACAGATACGCAGTATTTT.

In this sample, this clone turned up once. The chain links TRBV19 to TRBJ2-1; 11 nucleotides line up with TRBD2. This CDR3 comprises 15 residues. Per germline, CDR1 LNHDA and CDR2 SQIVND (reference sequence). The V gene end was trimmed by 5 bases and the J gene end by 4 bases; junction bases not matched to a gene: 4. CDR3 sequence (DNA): TGTGCCAGTAGTCAGATAGCGGGGGGGTACAATGAGCAGTTCTTC. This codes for CASSQIAGGYNEQFF.

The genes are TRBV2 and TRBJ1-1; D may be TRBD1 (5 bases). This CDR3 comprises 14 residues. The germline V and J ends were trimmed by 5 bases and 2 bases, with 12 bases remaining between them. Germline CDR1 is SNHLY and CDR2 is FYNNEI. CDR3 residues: CASSIGGTNTEAFF. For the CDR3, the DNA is TGTGCCAGCAGTATTGGGGGGACCAACACTGAAGCTTTCTTT.

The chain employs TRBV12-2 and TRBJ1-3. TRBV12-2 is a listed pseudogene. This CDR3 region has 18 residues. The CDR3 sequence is CASRYQLGEGKAGNTIYF. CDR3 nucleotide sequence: TGTGCAAGTCGCTACCAGCTCGGAGAGGGAAAGGCTGGAAACACCATATATTTT.

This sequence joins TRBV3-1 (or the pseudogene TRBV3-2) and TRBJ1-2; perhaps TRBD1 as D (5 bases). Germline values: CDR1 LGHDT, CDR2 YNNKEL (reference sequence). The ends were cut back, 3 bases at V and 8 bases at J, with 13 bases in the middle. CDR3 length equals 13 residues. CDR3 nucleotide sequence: TGTGCCAGCAGCCATCAGCTCAGGGTAGGCTACACCTTC. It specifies CASSHQLRVGYTF.

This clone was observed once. Here the CDR3 reads CASSLRTGSYNSPLHF. The CDR3 nucleotides are TGTGCCAGCAGTTTAAGGACAGGGAGCTATAATTCACCCCTCCACTTT. The J gene is TRBJ1-6, the V gene TRBV27, with TRBD1 identical over 8 bases. V shed 2 bases and J 3 bases; nucleotides not matched to a gene: 3. Germline lookup yields CDR1 MNHEY and CDR2 SMNVEV (reference sequence). The CDR3 is 16 residues long.

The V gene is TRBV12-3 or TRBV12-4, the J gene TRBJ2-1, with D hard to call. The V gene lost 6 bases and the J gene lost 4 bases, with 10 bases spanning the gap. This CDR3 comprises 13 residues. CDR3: CASSFLIYNEQFF. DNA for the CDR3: TGTGCCAGCAGCTTCCTAATTTACAATGAGCAGTTCTTC.

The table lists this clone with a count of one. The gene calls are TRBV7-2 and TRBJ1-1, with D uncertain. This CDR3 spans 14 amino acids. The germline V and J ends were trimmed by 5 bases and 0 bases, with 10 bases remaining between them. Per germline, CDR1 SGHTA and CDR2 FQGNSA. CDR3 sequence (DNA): TGTGCCAGCAGCCCCCAGGTGATGAACACTGAAGCTTTCTTT. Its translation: CASSPQVMNTEAFF.

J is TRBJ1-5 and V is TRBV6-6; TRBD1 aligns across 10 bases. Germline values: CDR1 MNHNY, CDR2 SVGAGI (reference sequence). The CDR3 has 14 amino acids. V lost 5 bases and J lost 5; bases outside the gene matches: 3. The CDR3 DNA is TGTGCCAGCAGTCCCGGGACAGGGGATCAGCCCCAGCATTTT. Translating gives CASSPGTGDQPQHF.

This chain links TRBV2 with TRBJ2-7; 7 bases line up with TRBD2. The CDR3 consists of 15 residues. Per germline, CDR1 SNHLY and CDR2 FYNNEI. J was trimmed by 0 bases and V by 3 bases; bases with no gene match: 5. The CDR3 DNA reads TGTGCCAGCAGTGACCTCGGGGGGATCTCCTACGAGCAGTACTTC. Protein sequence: CASSDLGGISYEQYF.

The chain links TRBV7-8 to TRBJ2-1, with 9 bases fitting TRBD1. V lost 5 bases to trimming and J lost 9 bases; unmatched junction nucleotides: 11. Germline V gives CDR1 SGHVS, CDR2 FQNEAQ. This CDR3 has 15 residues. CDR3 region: CASSPPRDRESEQFF. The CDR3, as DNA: TGTGCCAGCAGCCCCCCTCGGGACAGGGAGAGTGAGCAGTTCTTC.

The CDR3 DNA follows: TGTGCCAGCAGCCCCGGACAGGGGAATAGCAATCAGCCCCAGCATTTT. Its translation: CASSPGQGNSNQPQHF. The chain uses TRBV9 and TRBJ1-5; TRBD1 matches 9 bases. Looked up from germline, CDR1 is SGDLS and CDR2 is YYNGEE. With 4 bases clipped from V and 0 bases from J, the junction kept 5 bases outside the gene matches. This CDR3 is 16 amino acids long.

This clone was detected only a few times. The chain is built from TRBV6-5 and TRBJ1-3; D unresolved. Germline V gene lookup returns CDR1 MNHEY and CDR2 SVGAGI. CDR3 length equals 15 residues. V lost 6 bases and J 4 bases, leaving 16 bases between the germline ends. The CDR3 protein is CASRTLGAWGNTIYF. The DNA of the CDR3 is TGTGCCAGCAGGACATTAGGTGCCTGGGGAAACACCATATATTTT.

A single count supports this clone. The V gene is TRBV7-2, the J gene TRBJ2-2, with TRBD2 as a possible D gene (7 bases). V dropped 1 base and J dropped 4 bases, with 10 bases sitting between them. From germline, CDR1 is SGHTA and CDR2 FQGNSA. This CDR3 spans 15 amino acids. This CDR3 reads CASSLDGGRTGELFF. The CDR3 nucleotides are TGTGCCAGCAGCTTAGACGGGGGGCGCACCGGGGAGCTGTTTTTT.

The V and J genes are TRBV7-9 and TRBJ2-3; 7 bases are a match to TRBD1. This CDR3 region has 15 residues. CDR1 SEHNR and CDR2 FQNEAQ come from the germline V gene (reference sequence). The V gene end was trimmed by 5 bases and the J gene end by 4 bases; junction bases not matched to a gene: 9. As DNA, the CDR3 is TGTGCCAGCAGCCCTCTATTAGGGGGCCCAGATACGCAGTATTTT. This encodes CASSPLLGGPDTQYF.

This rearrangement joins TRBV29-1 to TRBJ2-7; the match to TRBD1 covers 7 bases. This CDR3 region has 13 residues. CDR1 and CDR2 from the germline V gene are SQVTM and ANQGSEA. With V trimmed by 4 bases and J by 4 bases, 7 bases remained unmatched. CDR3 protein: CSVGYYRGYEQYF. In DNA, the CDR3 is TGCAGCGTTGGGTATTACAGGGGTTACGAGCAGTACTTC.

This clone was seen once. The CDR3, as DNA: TGTGCCAGCTCAGGACTAGCGGGGAACTACAATGAGCAGTTCTTC. It translates to CASSGLAGNYNEQFF. The chain joins TRBV18 to TRBJ2-1, with 12 bases identical to TRBD2. Germline CDR1 reads KGHSH; CDR2 reads LQKENI. The CDR3 spans 15 residues. Trimming cost V 5 bases and J 3 bases; bases outside gene matches: 2.

Written as DNA, the CDR3 is TGTGCCAGCAGCCGGGACATTAATGAGCAGTTCTTC. It translates to CASSRDINEQFF. This rearrangement joins TRBV7-9 to TRBJ2-1; the D gene is possibly TRBD1 (6 bases). The V end was cut by 5 bases, the J end by 7 bases, with 9 bases between. This CDR3 spans 12 amino acids. Germline V gene sequence: CDR1 SEHNR, CDR2 FQNEAQ (reference sequence).

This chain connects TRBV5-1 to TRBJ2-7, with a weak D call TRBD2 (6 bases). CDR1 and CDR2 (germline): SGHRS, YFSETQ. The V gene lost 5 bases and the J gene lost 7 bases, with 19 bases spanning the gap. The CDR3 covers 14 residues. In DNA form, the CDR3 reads TGCGCCAGCAGTCCGACTAGTTCGGGCGTGGAGCAGTACTTC. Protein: CASSPTSSGVEQYF. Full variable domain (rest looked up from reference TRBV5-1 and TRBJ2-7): KAGVTQTPRYLIKTRGQQVTLSCSPISGHRSVSWYQQTPGQGLQFLFEYFSETQRNKGNFPGRFSGRQFSNSRSEMNVSTLELGDSALYLCASSPTSSGVEQYFGPGTRLTVT.

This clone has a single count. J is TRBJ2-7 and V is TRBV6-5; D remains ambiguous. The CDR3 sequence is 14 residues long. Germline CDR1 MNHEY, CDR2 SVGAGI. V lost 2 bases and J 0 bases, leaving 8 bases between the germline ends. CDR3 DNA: TGTGCCAGCAGTTACGCTGGCAGCTCCTACGAGCAGTACTTC. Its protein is CASSYAGSSYEQYF.

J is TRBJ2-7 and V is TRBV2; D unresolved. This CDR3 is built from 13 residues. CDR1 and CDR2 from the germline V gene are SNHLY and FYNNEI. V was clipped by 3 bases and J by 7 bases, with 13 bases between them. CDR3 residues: CASSDGLFGEQYF. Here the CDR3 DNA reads TGTGCCAGCAGTGATGGGCTCTTTGGAGAGCAGTACTTC.

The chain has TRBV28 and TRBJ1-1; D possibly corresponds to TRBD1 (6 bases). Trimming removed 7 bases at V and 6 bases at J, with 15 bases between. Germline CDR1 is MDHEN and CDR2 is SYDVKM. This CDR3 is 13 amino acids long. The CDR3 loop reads CASTRPGAAEAFF. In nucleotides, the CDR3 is TGTGCCAGCACCCGACCAGGGGCCGCTGAAGCTTTCTTT.

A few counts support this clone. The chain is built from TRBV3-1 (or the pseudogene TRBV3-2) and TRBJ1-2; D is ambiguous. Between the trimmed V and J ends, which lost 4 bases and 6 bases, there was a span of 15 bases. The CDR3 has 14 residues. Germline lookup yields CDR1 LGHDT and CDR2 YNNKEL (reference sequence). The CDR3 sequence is CASSRLGESDGYTF. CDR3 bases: TGTGCCAGCAGCCGCCTCGGGGAATCTGATGGCTACACCTTC.

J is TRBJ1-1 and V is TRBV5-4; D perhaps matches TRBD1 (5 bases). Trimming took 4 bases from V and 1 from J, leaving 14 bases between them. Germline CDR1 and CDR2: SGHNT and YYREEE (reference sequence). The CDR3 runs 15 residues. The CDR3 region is CASSPQGRRNTEAFF. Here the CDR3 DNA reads TGTGCCAGCAGCCCCCAGGGAAGGAGGAACACTGAAGCTTTCTTT.

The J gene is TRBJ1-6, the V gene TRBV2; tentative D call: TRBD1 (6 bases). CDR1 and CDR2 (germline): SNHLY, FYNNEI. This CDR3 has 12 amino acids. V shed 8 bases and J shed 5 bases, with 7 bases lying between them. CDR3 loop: CASGGDNSPLHF. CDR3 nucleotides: TGTGCCAGCGGGGGCGATAATTCACCCCTCCACTTT.

The CDR3 protein is CASSLGMSSYEQYF. CDR3 nucleotides: TGTGCCAGCAGCTTGGGCATGAGCTCCTACGAGCAGTACTTC. The chain employs TRBV5-4 and TRBJ2-7; D remains unclear. The germline V gene has CDR1 SGHNT and CDR2 YYREEE (reference sequence). The CDR3 is made up of 14 amino acids. Trimming stripped 0 bases from V and 0 bases from J, with 7 bases between.

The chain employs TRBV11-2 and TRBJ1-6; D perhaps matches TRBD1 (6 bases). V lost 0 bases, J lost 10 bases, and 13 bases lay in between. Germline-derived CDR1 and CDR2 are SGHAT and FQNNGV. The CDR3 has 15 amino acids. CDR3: CASSLEAGDQSPLHF. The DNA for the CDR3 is TGTGCCAGCAGCTTAGAAGCAGGGGATCAATCACCCCTCCACTTT.

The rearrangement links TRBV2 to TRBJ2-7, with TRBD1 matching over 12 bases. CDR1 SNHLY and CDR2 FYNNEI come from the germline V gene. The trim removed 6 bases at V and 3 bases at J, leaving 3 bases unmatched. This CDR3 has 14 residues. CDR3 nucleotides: TGTGCCAGCAGGGGACAGGGGGCAGTCTACGAGCAGTACTTC. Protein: CASRGQGAVYEQYF.

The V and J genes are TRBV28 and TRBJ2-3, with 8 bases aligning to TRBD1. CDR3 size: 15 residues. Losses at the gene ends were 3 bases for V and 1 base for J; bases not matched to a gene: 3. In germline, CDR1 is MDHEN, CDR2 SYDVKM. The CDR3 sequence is CASSFLTGGTDTQYF. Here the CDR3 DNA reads TGTGCCAGCAGTTTCCTGACAGGGGGCACAGATACGCAGTATTTT.

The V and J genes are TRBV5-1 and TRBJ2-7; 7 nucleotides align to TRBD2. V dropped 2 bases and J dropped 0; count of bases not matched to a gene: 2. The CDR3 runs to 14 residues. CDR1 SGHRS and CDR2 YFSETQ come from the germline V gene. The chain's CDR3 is CASSFGGISYEQYF. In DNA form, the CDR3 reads TGCGCCAGCAGCTTCGGGGGGATCTCCTACGAGCAGTACTTC.